A single sample gave rise to the 25 T cell receptor beta chains below, sequenced in a study of cytomegalovirus exposure and HLA in healthy donors. PCR involved 60 Vbeta and 13 Jbeta primers. TCRdb keeps only in-frame clones here, not all; method: immunoSEQ multiplex PCR. The table includes some 140,000 clones, 65% to 80% detected once. Sequenced material: PBMCs. Source of these receptors: a woman aged 40 to 55 in good health and CMV-seronegative.

This chain uses TRBV10-3 with TRBJ1-5; D gene ambiguous. Germline CDR1 ENHRY, CDR2 SYGVKD. With 7 bases removed from V and 0 bases from J, the gap between germline ends came to 13 bases. This CDR3 region has 15 residues. CDR3 DNA: TGTGCCATCACCCCAGGCCCGGATAGCAATCAGCCCCAGCATTTT. Its protein product is CAITPGPDSNQPQHF.

CDR3 protein: CASSPGQLNSPLHF. The CDR3 DNA reads as TGTGCCAGCAGTCCGGGACAGCTAAATTCACCCCTCCACTTT. The rearrangement uses TRBV6-5 and TRBJ1-6, with 7 positions matching TRBD1. The CDR3 length is 14 residues. Germline lookup yields CDR1 MNHEY and CDR2 SVGAGI. J was trimmed by 7 bases and V by 5 bases; bases with no gene match: 5.

The gene calls are TRBV6-4 and TRBJ2-7; D is uncertain. The J call may be in error: the DNA end matches TRBJ2-5 better. This CDR3 comprises 13 residues. CDR1 and CDR2 (germline): MRHNA, SNTAGT. The CDR3 spells CARILGRKETQYF. As DNA, the CDR3 is TGTGCCAGAATTCTGGGCCGGAAAGAGACCCAGTACTTC.

This chain joins TRBV28 and TRBJ1-2; maybe TRBD1 (5 bases). The CDR3 spans 15 residues. V shed 2 bases and J shed 5 bases, with 15 bases lying between them. Germline CDR1 reads MDHEN; CDR2 reads SYDVKM. The CDR3 loop is CASSLHLGAGYGYTF. As DNA, the CDR3 is TGTGCCAGCAGTTTACACCTCGGTGCAGGGTATGGCTACACCTTC.

In DNA form, the CDR3 reads TGTGCCAGCAGCCGGACTAGCTTTTACGAGCAGTACTTC. This sequence encodes CASSRTSFYEQYF. This rearrangement joins TRBV7-9 to TRBJ2-7, with 8 nucleotides matching TRBD2. The CDR3 totals 13 residues. J gave up 4 bases and V 5 bases, and 4 bases lay outside the gene matches. Germline CDR1 reads SEHNR; CDR2 reads FQNEAQ (reference sequence).

This clone has only a few counts. The chain uses TRBV30 and TRBJ2-5; the match to TRBD1 covers 7 bases. The germline gives CDR1 GTSNPN, CDR2 SVGIG (reference sequence). The CDR3 spans 13 residues. V shed 3 bases, J shed 0 bases, and the junction held 1 base outside the gene matches. This chain's CDR3 is CAWRQGYQETQYF. CDR3 sequence (DNA): TGTGCCTGGAGACAGGGGTACCAAGAGACCCAGTACTTC.

V usage is TRBV7-2 and J usage is TRBJ1-2; TRBD1 agrees at 11 bases. J was trimmed by 3 bases and V by 2 bases; bases with no gene match: 2. This CDR3 comprises 15 residues. The germline CDR1 and CDR2 sequences are SGHTA and FQGNSA. As DNA, the CDR3 is TGTGCCAGCAGCTTAAGGGGACAGGGGGACTATGGCTACACCTTC. This gives the protein CASSLRGQGDYGYTF.

V and J are TRBV27 and TRBJ2-7; 9 bases are a match to TRBD1. Trimming cost V 5 bases and J 3 bases; bases outside gene matches: 2. The germline gives CDR1 MNHEY, CDR2 SMNVEV (reference sequence). The CDR3 consists of 13 residues. This chain's CDR3 is CASSRDRDYEQYF. The CDR3 nucleotides read TGTGCCAGCAGTCGGGACAGGGACTACGAGCAGTACTTC.

V and J are TRBV5-6 and TRBJ2-7; maybe TRBD1 (6 bases). V lost 0 bases and J 9 bases, leaving 25 bases between the germline ends. Germline V lookup: CDR1 SGHDT, CDR2 YYEEEE. CDR3 length equals 17 residues. The CDR3 sequence: CASSLEQGRLAPGGQYF. The CDR3 nucleotides are TGTGCCAGCAGCTTGGAACAGGGTCGATTAGCCCCCGGTGGGCAGTACTTC.

The rearrangement links TRBV6-5 to TRBJ1-2; maybe TRBD1 (5 bases). Germline CDR1 reads MNHEY; CDR2 reads SVGAGI. The CDR3 contains 14 residues. V lost 6 bases, J lost 6 bases, and 17 bases lay in between. The CDR3 region has the DNA TGTGCCAGCAGGCTCAGGGAACTCTCCGATGGCTACACCTTC. As protein: CASRLRELSDGYTF.

The chain recombines TRBV29-1 with TRBJ1-2; 8 bases align to TRBD1. CDR3 length: 14 residues. The J segment lost 6 bases and the V segment lost 7 bases, leaving 13 bases of the junction unmatched. Germline loops: CDR1 SQVTM, CDR2 ANQGSEA. CDR3 DNA: TGCAGCGCAGGGGCAGGGGGCAGGATCCATGGCTACACCTTC. It translates to CSAGAGGRIHGYTF.

The CDR3 is CASSGPGDTEAFF. CDR3 nucleotides: TGTGCCAGTTCCGGGCCCGGGGACACTGAAGCTTTCTTT. This rearrangement joins TRBV19 to TRBJ1-1; D remains ambiguous. Germline lookup yields CDR1 LNHDA and CDR2 SQIVND (reference sequence). Trimming pared 8 bases from V and 3 bases from J, leaving 13 bases between. The CDR3 is made up of 13 amino acids.

This CDR3 reads CASSSWGLGVAGELFF. The CDR3, as DNA: TGTGCCAGCAGCTCCTGGGGACTGGGAGTTGCCGGGGAGCTGTTTTTT. V gene TRBV7-2 combines with J gene TRBJ2-2; tentatively, D is TRBD2 (6 bases). CDR3 length: 16 residues. Trimming took off 4 bases at V and 6 bases at J, with 18 bases between the two ends. The germline gives CDR1 SGHTA, CDR2 FQGNSA.

V usage is TRBV6-5 and J usage is TRBJ2-7, with 10 bases aligning to TRBD2. Trimming took 0 bases from V and 3 from J; bases not matched to a gene: 5. This CDR3 has 16 residues. Germline V gives CDR1 MNHEY, CDR2 SVGAGI. This CDR3 reads CASSYSAGGPIYEQYF. The CDR3 nucleotides read TGTGCCAGCAGTTACTCAGCGGGAGGGCCTATCTACGAGCAGTACTTC.

The chain links TRBV6-6 to TRBJ1-4; tentatively, D is TRBD1 (6 bases). V lost 6 bases and J 5 bases, leaving 13 bases between the germline ends. The CDR3 consists of 14 residues. From germline, CDR1 is MNHNY and CDR2 SVGAGI (reference sequence). CDR3 in amino acids: CASRPGTRNEKLFF. The CDR3 DNA follows: TGTGCCAGCAGACCCGGGACACGAAATGAAAAACTGTTTTTT.

The chain couples TRBV5-6 to TRBJ2-3, with 7 bases aligning to TRBD2. Germline loops: CDR1 SGHDT, CDR2 YYEEEE. The CDR3 runs 17 residues. J was trimmed by 4 bases and V by 2 bases; bases with no gene match: 13. The CDR3 region has the DNA TGTGCCAGCAGCTTTGGGGCTAGCGGACCCAGTGCAGATACGCAGTATTTT. It yields the protein CASSFGASGPSADTQYF.

The V call is TRBV6-6, the J call TRBJ1-1, with 7 bases matching TRBD1. The CDR3 consists of 12 residues. Germline CDR1 MNHNY, CDR2 SVGAGI (reference sequence). The ends lost 7 bases at V and 4 bases at J; junction bases unmatched: 3. The CDR3 sequence: CASTAGGTEAFF. CDR3 nucleotide sequence: TGTGCCAGCACGGCAGGGGGCACTGAAGCTTTCTTT.

J is TRBJ2-5 and V is TRBV28; TRBD2 matches at 9 bases. Germline CDR1 reads MDHEN; CDR2 reads SYDVKM. The trim removed 2 bases at V and 2 bases at J, leaving 3 bases unmatched. The CDR3 sequence is 15 residues long. The CDR3: CASSLPSGGQETQYF. As DNA, the CDR3 is TGTGCCAGCAGTTTACCCAGCGGGGGGCAAGAGACCCAGTACTTC.

V and J are TRBV5-1 and TRBJ2-3, with 8 bases aligning to TRBD1. V shed 3 bases, J shed 4 bases, and the junction held 4 bases outside the gene matches. The germline V gene encodes CDR1 SGHRS and CDR2 YFSETQ. This CDR3 is built from 14 residues. CDR3 coding DNA: TGCGCCAGCAGCTCAGGGGGCAGGCCAGATACGCAGTATTTT. This sequence encodes CASSSGGRPDTQYF.

This clone has more than one count but fewer than ten. The chain combines TRBV6-1 with TRBJ1-2; TRBD1 might be the D (6 bases). The germline V gene encodes CDR1 MNHNS and CDR2 SASEGT. The germline V and J ends were trimmed by 0 bases and 1 base, with 9 bases remaining between them. The CDR3 has 15 residues. This CDR3 reads CASSEAAQGNYGYTF. The CDR3 DNA is TGTGCCAGCAGTGAAGCAGCACAGGGTAACTATGGCTACACCTTC.

The V call is TRBV7-2, the J call TRBJ2-5; TRBD1 is a possible D gene (6 bases). Trimming shortened V by 5 bases and J by 1 base, and 11 bases separated the two germline ends. The CDR3 contains 14 residues. Germline V gene data show CDR1 as SGHTA and CDR2 as FQGNSA. In DNA form, the CDR3 reads TGTGCCAGCAGCCCACAGGGCTTCCAAGAGACCCAGTACTTC. The encoded protein is CASSPQGFQETQYF.

This chain links TRBV6-1 with TRBJ2-7, with 7 bases matching TRBD1. The CDR3 sequence is 14 residues long. J lost 4 bases, V lost 2 bases, and 5 bases had no gene match. The germline V gene has CDR1 MNHNS and CDR2 SASEGT. The CDR3 sequence: CASSETRQGYEQYF. DNA of the CDR3: TGTGCCAGCAGTGAAACCCGACAGGGATACGAGCAGTACTTC.

The genes are TRBV10-1 and TRBJ1-1; D is perhaps TRBD1 (6 bases). V was pared by 6 bases and J by 7 bases, with 24 bases between. Germline V lookup: CDR1 WNHNN, CDR2 SYGVQD (reference sequence). The CDR3 consists of 16 residues. The CDR3 nucleotides are TGCGCCAGCAGCGGAGAGCGGGGGCCGGCTCGCCATGAAGCTTTCTTT. Its translation is CASSGERGPARHEAFF.

This chain links TRBV11-3 with TRBJ1-3; 7 bases line up with TRBD1. Trimming took 3 bases from V and 3 from J; bases not matched to a gene: 8. The germline V gene has CDR1 SGHNT and CDR2 YENEEA. This CDR3 region has 16 residues. The CDR3 region has the DNA TGTGCCAGCAGCTTCAAACAGGGGCCGTTTGGAAACACCATATATTTT. Its translation: CASSFKQGPFGNTIYF. The full variable domain, its missing parts supplied by reference TRBV11-3 and TRBJ1-3, is EAGVVQSPRYKIIEKKQPVAFWCNPISGHNTLYWYLQNLGQGPELLIRYENEEAVDDSQLPKDRFSAERLKGVDSTLKIQPAELGDSAVYLCASSFKQGPFGNTIYFGEGSWLTVV.

The V gene is TRBV5-1, the J gene TRBJ1-4; the match to TRBD1 covers 8 bases. V lost 4 bases and J lost 5; bases outside the gene matches: 7. Per germline, CDR1 SGHRS and CDR2 YFSETQ. The CDR3 covers 15 residues. CDR3 in amino acids: CASSLSTGENEKLFF. The CDR3 coding sequence is TGCGCCAGCAGCCTTTCGACAGGGGAGAATGAAAAACTGTTTTTT.